One and the same sample provided the 15 T cell receptor beta chains below, sequenced in a study of patients and donors after allogeneic stem cell transplantation. Via MiXCR, TCRdb re-called the RT-PCR reads, giving one row per CDR3 protein. This table holds roughly 190,000 distinct CDR3 sequences, 35% to 50% found once. Sequenced: blood, either unsorted or a sorted T cell fraction (not recorded which). The source of these receptors is a human donor who was either an allogeneic HSCT recipient or a stem cell or donor lymphocyte infusion donor (not recorded which). It is not recorded whose cells these are; they may come from a transplant donor.

This chain uses TRBV5-1 with TRBJ2-1; 10 bases are shared with TRBD2. Losses at the gene ends were 0 bases for V and 12 bases for J; bases not matched to a gene: 9. Germline V gene data show CDR1 as SGHRS and CDR2 as YFSETQ. CDR3 length equals 15 residues. The chain's CDR3 is CASSLGLAGPAMQFF. In DNA form, the CDR3 reads TGCGCCAGCAGCTTGGGACTAGCGGGCCCTGCGATGCAGTTCTTC.

This chain joins TRBV30 and TRBJ1-4; TRBD1 might be the D (5 bases). Trimming shortened V by 8 bases and J by 8 bases, and 15 bases separated the two germline ends. Germline V CDR1 and CDR2: GTSNPN, SVGIG (reference sequence). The length of the CDR3 is 12 residues. Here the CDR3 reads CALSHWGEKLFF. For the CDR3, the DNA is TGTGCCCTGAGCCACTGGGGGGAAAAACTGTTTTTT.

In this sample, this clonotype turned up a few times. V and J are TRBV12-3 or TRBV12-4 and TRBJ2-1; 10 bases align to TRBD2. V lost 4 bases to trimming and J lost 7 bases; unmatched junction nucleotides: 7. This CDR3 region has 15 residues. This CDR3 reads CASSYLAGARNEQFF. CDR3 DNA: TGTGCCAGCAGTTACCTAGCGGGAGCTCGAAATGAGCAGTTCTTC.

The chain is built from TRBV28 and TRBJ2-7, with 7 bases matching TRBD1. The CDR3 consists of 15 residues. Unmatched junction bases numbered 7, after V lost 3 bases and J lost 2 bases. Germline V gene sequence: CDR1 MDHEN, CDR2 SYDVKM. CDR3 nucleotides: TGTGCCAGCAGTTTGGGACAGCTCGACACCTACGAGCAGTACTTC. Its protein is CASSLGQLDTYEQYF. Together with reference TRBV28 and TRBJ2-7, the CDR3 gives the full variable domain: DVKVTQSSRYLVKRTGEKVFLECVQDMDHENMFWYRQDPGLGLRLIYFSYDVKMKEKGDIPEGYSVSREKKERFSLILESASTNQTSMYLCASSLGQLDTYEQYFGPGTRLTVT.

The chain has TRBV29-1 and TRBJ1-1; the D is unclear. V was shortened by 4 bases and J by 0 bases, with 6 bases between the two germline ends. Germline V CDR1 and CDR2: SQVTM, ANQGSEA. The CDR3 has 12 residues. CDR3 DNA sequence: TGCAGCGTTGGGCAGGTGAACACTGAAGCTTTCTTT. Protein: CSVGQVNTEAFF.

The CDR3 region is CASSLSGGSGANVLTF. CDR3 DNA sequence: TGTGCCAGCAGTCTCTCCGGGGGTTCAGGGGCCAACGTCCTGACTTTC. V is TRBV12-3 or TRBV12-4 and J is TRBJ2-6; weak D call: TRBD2 (6 bases). Trimming cost V 5 bases and J 4 bases, with 15 bases left between them. The CDR3 runs to 16 residues.

The chain joins TRBV13 to TRBJ1-2; a possible D gene is TRBD1 (5 bases). Trimming stripped 5 bases from V and 7 bases from J, with 17 bases between. CDR3 length equals 14 residues. Germline CDR1 and CDR2: PRHDT and FYEKMQ (reference sequence). CDR3 in DNA: TGTGCCAGCAGCCTCAGGGTGGGCTTTGGTGGCTACACCTTC. Its translation: CASSLRVGFGGYTF.

This clonotype was found a few times. The J gene is TRBJ2-4, the V gene TRBV7-6; D might be TRBD1 or TRBD2, each matching 5 bases. Trimming pared 1 base from V and 7 bases from J, leaving 11 bases between. The germline gives CDR1 SGHVS, CDR2 FNYEAQ. The CDR3 is 14 residues long. For the CDR3, the DNA is TGTGCCAGCAGCTTAGACGGGACGACCAACATTCAGTACTTC. Translating it yields CASSLDGTTNIQYF.

This rearrangement joins TRBV5-6 to TRBJ1-1; D unclear. Germline V lookup: CDR1 SGHDT, CDR2 YYEEEE. The CDR3 has 15 residues. V gave up 5 bases and J gave up 5 bases, with 19 bases separating them. As DNA, the CDR3 is TGTGCCAGCAGTACACCGCGCCCCGGGAGGACTGAAGCTTTCTTT. Translation gives CASSTPRPGRTEAFF.

This clonotype has just a few counts. The gene calls are TRBV9 and TRBJ1-3, with a weak D call TRBD1 (6 bases). The V gene lost 3 bases and the J gene lost 2 bases, with 12 bases spanning the gap. The germline CDR1 and CDR2 sequences are SGDLS and YYNGEE. The CDR3 sequence is 15 residues long. This CDR3 is CASSEGQGTGNTIYF. CDR3 sequence (DNA): TGTGCCAGCAGCGAGGGGCAGGGGACTGGAAACACCATATATTTT.

The J gene is TRBJ2-7, the V gene TRBV3-1; D unresolved. The germline gives CDR1 LGHDT, CDR2 YNNKEL (reference sequence). The CDR3 runs 14 residues. Trimming cost V 0 bases and J 6 bases, with 12 bases left between them. This chain's CDR3 is CASSQDPRIGEQYF. CDR3 coding DNA: TGTGCCAGCAGCCAAGATCCGAGGATAGGCGAGCAGTACTTC.

The rearrangement uses TRBV27 and TRBJ2-3, with 13 bases fitting TRBD2. V shed 2 bases and J 9 bases; nucleotides not matched to a gene: 8. The CDR3 spans 16 residues. In germline, CDR1 is MNHEY, CDR2 SMNVEV (reference sequence). The CDR3 region has the DNA TGTGCCAGCAGTTTAGGCACTAGCGGGAGGGTGAGCACGCAGTATTTT. Its protein is CASSLGTSGRVSTQYF.

This clonotype turned up a few times. This chain links TRBV9 with TRBJ1-2, with D maybe TRBD1 (6 bases). The CDR3 loop spans 13 amino acids. CDR1 and CDR2 from the germline V gene are SGDLS and YYNGEE. Trimming cost V 3 bases and J 3 bases, with 9 bases left between them. The CDR3 bases are TGTGCCAGCAGCGCCGGGGGGCACTATGGCTACACCTTC. Amino acid sequence: CASSAGGHYGYTF.

In its sample, this clonotype was seen a few times. The V and J genes are TRBV29-1 and TRBJ1-2; 10 nucleotides agree with TRBD1. V dropped 7 bases and J dropped 7; count of bases not matched to a gene: 9. Germline values: CDR1 SQVTM, CDR2 ANQGSEA. This CDR3 has 13 amino acids. The CDR3 region has the DNA TGCAGCGCCTCGGGACAGGGGATGTCTGGCTACACCTTC. Translating it yields CSASGQGMSGYTF.

This clonotype was detected once. The chain recombines TRBV6-2 or TRBV6-3 with TRBJ2-7, with 9 bases fitting TRBD2. Germline loops: CDR1 MNHEY, CDR2 SVGEGT. This CDR3 contains 13 residues. Unmatched junction bases numbered 1, after V lost 2 bases and J lost 5 bases. CDR3 DNA: TGTGCCAGCAGTTACGCTAGCGGGAACGAGCAGTACTTC. This sequence encodes CASSYASGNEQYF.